This T cell receptor (beta chain) was recovered during a study of cytomegalovirus exposure and HLA in healthy donors. Primers: 60 Vbeta forward and 13 Jbeta reverse. Sequenced by immunoSEQ multiplex PCR; TCRdb stores in-frame clones only, minus some. Of over 150,000 clones in the sample, 68% were seen once. The CDR3 is 14 residues long. The V gene end was trimmed by 1 base and the J gene end by 4 bases; junction bases not matched to a gene: 7. Germline values: CDR1 SQVTM, CDR2 ANQGSEA. This chain links TRBV29-1 with TRBJ2-7; the match to TRBD2 covers 7 bases. Sequenced sample: PBMCs. The sequence derives from a woman in her forties in good health and CMV-seropositive. The CDR3 loop is CSVEGPGAGYEQYF. CDR3 nucleotides: TGCAGCGTTGAAGGACCAGGAGCGGGGTACGAGCAGTACTTC.